This T cell receptor beta chain was found in a study of neoadjuvant anti-PD-1 for oral cavity cancer. Across the whole study: Before surgery, most patients got three to four biweekly 3 mg/kg nivolumab doses.

Blood libraries mostly used 450 to 550 ng genomic DNA, six replicates each. Sequenced by immunoSEQ multiplex PCR; TCRdb stores in-frame clones only, minus some. The profile shows approximately 15,000 clones, 71% of them singletons. As to time point: after neoadjuvant nivolumab, at surgical resection. Blood cells were analyzed directly, without culture or expansion. The CDR3 length is 17 residues. CDR1 and CDR2 from the germline V gene are MDHEN and SYDVKM. The V and J ends lost 5 bases and 7 bases, in that order; junction bases with no gene match: 15. This clone was detected once. The V gene is TRBV28, the J gene TRBJ2-1; 9 nucleotides align to TRBD2. The starting material was PBMCs, obtained after nivolumab (anti-PD-1) treatment. This clonotype was obtained from a person aged 35 to 85 with oral cavity squamous cell carcinoma. The CDR3 region is CASSLSRLAGGWNEQFF. DNA for the CDR3: TGTGCCAGCAGTCTCTCCCGACTTGCGGGAGGGTGGAATGAGCAGTTCTTC.